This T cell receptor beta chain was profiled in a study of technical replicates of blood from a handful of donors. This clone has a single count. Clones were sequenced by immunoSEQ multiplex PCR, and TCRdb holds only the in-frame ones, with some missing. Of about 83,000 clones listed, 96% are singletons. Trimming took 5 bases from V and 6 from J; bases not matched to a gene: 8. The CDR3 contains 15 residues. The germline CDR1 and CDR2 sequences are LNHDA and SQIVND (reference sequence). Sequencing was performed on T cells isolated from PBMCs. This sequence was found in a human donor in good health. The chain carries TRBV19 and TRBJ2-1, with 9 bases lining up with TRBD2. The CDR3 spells CASSVSGTSPNEQFF. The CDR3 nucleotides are TGTGCCAGTAGTGTATCCGGGACTAGCCCCAATGAGCAGTTCTTC.